These 5 T cell receptor beta chains share one sample of origin, sequenced in a study of OX40 agonist ivuxolimab in advanced cancers. The repertoire was sequenced with immunoSEQ multiplex PCR; TCRdb's copy has only in-frame clones and lacks some. The sample yields roughly 53,000 clones, 70% to 85% seen once. The sequences come from CD4+ or CD8+ T cells sorted from blood, collected in a trial of the OX40 agonist ivuxolimab. These receptors were taken from an adult with an advanced solid tumor such as melanoma, head and neck, liver or kidney cancer.

This chain links TRBV2 with TRBJ1-2; D gene uncertain. The ends were cut back, 1 base at V and 4 bases at J, with 10 bases in the middle. CDR3 length: 14 amino acids. CDR1 and CDR2 (germline): SNHLY, FYNNEI. CDR3 bases: TGTGCCAGCAGTGAAGGTGGAACGGGCTATGGCTACACCTTC. Translation: CASSEGGTGYGYTF.

The V gene is TRBV10-3, the J gene TRBJ2-1; tentatively, D is TRBD2 (6 bases). V lost 3 bases, J lost 10 bases, and 19 bases lay in between. Germline V gene sequence: CDR1 ENHRY, CDR2 SYGVKD. The CDR3 is made up of 15 amino acids. In DNA, the CDR3 is TGTGCCATCAGTGACTATCAGAAGGGACTTGGGGAGCAGTTCTTC. Translation gives CAISDYQKGLGEQFF.

The gene calls are TRBV7-2 and TRBJ2-3, with no clear D. V was shortened by 3 bases and J by 8 bases, with 9 bases between the two germline ends. The CDR3 is 12 amino acids. Germline V lookup: CDR1 SGHTA, CDR2 FQGNSA. In DNA, the CDR3 is TGTGCCAGCAGCTTTTCCCCTGGTACGCAGTATTTT. Protein: CASSFSPGTQYF.

The chain employs TRBV6-1 and TRBJ1-3; D not resolved. Per the germline V gene, CDR1 is MNHNS and CDR2 is SASEGT. V shed 3 bases and J shed 0 bases, with 6 bases lying between them. The CDR3 totals 14 residues. CDR3 amino acids: CASSDRFSGNTIYF. CDR3 sequence (DNA): TGTGCCAGCAGTGACAGGTTCTCTGGAAACACCATATATTTT.

V usage is TRBV4-2 and J usage is TRBJ2-5, with D unresolved. Matching the DNA end better, TRBJ2-7 makes the J call doubtful. The CDR3 runs to 13 residues. Germline V gene data show CDR1 as LGHNA and CDR2 as YNFKEQ. DNA of the CDR3: TGTGCCAGCAGCCAAGGAGGTGGCAACGAGCAGTACTTC. It encodes CASSQGGGNEQYF.